Below, 27 T cell receptor beta chains from the same sample are listed, as sequenced in a study of cytomegalovirus exposure and HLA in healthy donors. PCR primers comprised 60 Vbeta and 13 Jbeta primers. Repertoires were generated with immunoSEQ multiplex PCR, while TCRdb's copy carries only in-frame clones and drops some. The sample lists about 120,000 clones, 9.5% occurring once. Input material: PBMCs. Receptors originate from a man aged 25 to 40 in good health and CMV-seronegative.

This sequence joins TRBV5-6 and TRBJ1-1; D gene uncertain. Per the germline V gene, CDR1 is SGHDT and CDR2 is YYEEEE. This CDR3 region has 13 residues. Trimming removed 1 base from V and 0 bases from J, with 4 bases in between. The CDR3 bases are TGTGCCAGCAGCTTGCGGGTGAACACTGAAGCTTTCTTT. It encodes CASSLRVNTEAFF. Filled out from reference TRBV5-6 and TRBJ1-1, the complete variable domain reads DAGVTQSPTHLIKTRGQQVTLRCSPKSGHDTVSWYQQALGQGPQFIFQYYEEEERQRGNFPDRFSGHQFPNYSSELNVNALLLGDSALYLCASSLRVNTEAFFGQGTRLTVV.

Only a few counts were recorded for this clone. The chain recombines TRBV29-1 with TRBJ2-5; 12 bases align to TRBD1. The V gene end was trimmed by 7 bases and the J gene end by 4 bases; junction bases not matched to a gene: 4. This CDR3 region has 13 residues. Germline CDR1 is SQVTM and CDR2 is ANQGSEA. CDR3 DNA sequence: TGCAGCGCAGGGACAGGGGGCTCAGAGACCCAGTACTTC. This translates into CSAGTGGSETQYF.

V and J are TRBV6-1 and TRBJ1-1; unclear D gene. V lost 6 bases to trimming and J lost 5 bases, with 10 bases between them. The germline gives CDR1 MNHNS, CDR2 SASEGT. The CDR3 loop spans 12 amino acids. The CDR3 sequence is CASRFILTEAFF. In DNA, the CDR3 is TGTGCCAGCAGGTTCATTTTGACTGAAGCTTTCTTT.

The chain uses TRBV15 and TRBJ2-7; 8 bases agree with TRBD1. Germline V gene lookup returns CDR1 LNHNV and CDR2 YYDKDF (reference sequence). Trimming cost V 5 bases and J 6 bases; bases outside gene matches: 9. This CDR3 contains 14 residues. CDR3 residues: CATSASRGPGEQYF. CDR3 nucleotide sequence: TGTGCCACCAGCGCCAGCAGGGGGCCAGGCGAGCAGTACTTC.

This clone was counted between two and nine times. This sequence joins TRBV5-4 and TRBJ1-2, with D unclear. The germline V gene encodes CDR1 SGHNT and CDR2 YYREEE (reference sequence). This CDR3 region has 14 residues. Trimming shortened V by 4 bases and J by 2 bases, and 12 bases separated the two germline ends. The CDR3 loop is CASSPGSGNYGYTF. Written as DNA, the CDR3 is TGTGCCAGCAGCCCGGGGTCGGGGAACTATGGCTACACCTTC.

This clone showed up just a few times. The V call is TRBV11-2, the J call TRBJ1-6; TRBD1 matches at 9 bases. CDR3 length equals 17 residues. The ends lost 0 bases at V and 9 bases at J; junction bases unmatched: 9. The germline CDR1 and CDR2 sequences are SGHAT and FQNNGV. CDR3 protein: CASSLELLGQGSSPLHF. CDR3 coding DNA: TGTGCCAGCAGCTTAGAGCTTTTGGGACAGGGTAGTTCACCCCTCCACTTT.

In its sample, this clone was seen a few times. The rearrangement links TRBV10-3 to TRBJ1-6; D not resolved. With 4 bases removed from V and 8 bases from J, the gap between germline ends came to 12 bases. Germline V CDR1 and CDR2: ENHRY, SYGVKD. The CDR3 totals 14 residues. The CDR3 here is CAISGPLEDSPLHF. The CDR3 bases are TGTGCCATCAGTGGGCCTCTCGAGGATTCACCCCTCCACTTT.

The chain joins TRBV5-1 to TRBJ2-7; 8 nucleotides agree with TRBD1. This CDR3 has 15 residues. Unmatched junction bases numbered 10, after V lost 0 bases and J lost 8 bases. Per the germline V gene, CDR1 is SGHRS and CDR2 is YFSETQ. The CDR3, as DNA: TGCGCCAGCAGCTTGGAGTCAGGGGGCGGTAAGCAGCAGTACTTC. Protein product: CASSLESGGGKQQYF.

The chain links TRBV2 to TRBJ1-1, with D hard to call. The germline V and J ends were trimmed by 1 base and 7 bases, with 10 bases remaining between them. Germline V gene data show CDR1 as SNHLY and CDR2 as FYNNEI. The CDR3 runs to 13 residues. DNA of the CDR3: TGTGCCAGCAGTGAAGTCCGGGTGCGTGAAGCTTTCTTT. Translated, it gives CASSEVRVREAFF.

This sequence joins TRBV28 and TRBJ1-4, with 7 nucleotides matching TRBD1. Germline assignment: CDR1 MDHEN and CDR2 SYDVKM. This CDR3 comprises 13 residues. J gave up 4 bases and V 7 bases, and 3 bases lay outside the gene matches. The CDR3 region is CASTGGINEKLFF. In DNA, the CDR3 is TGTGCCAGCACAGGGGGGATTAATGAAAAACTGTTTTTT. Based on the CDR3 plus reference TRBV28 and TRBJ1-4, the full variable domain is DVKVTQSSRYLVKRTGEKVFLECVQDMDHENMFWYRQDPGLGLRLIYFSYDVKMKEKGDIPEGYSVSREKKERFSLILESASTNQTSMYLCASTGGINEKLFFGSGTQLSVL.

This CDR3 is CASSLVGGTSAETQYF. CDR3 bases: TGTGCCAGCAGTTTAGTCGGGGGCACTAGCGCCGAGACCCAGTACTTC. The chain joins TRBV6-5 to TRBJ2-5, with D maybe TRBD2 (7 bases). In germline, CDR1 is MNHEY, CDR2 SVGAGI. This CDR3 region has 16 residues. The V end lost 4 bases, the J end lost 5 bases, and 20 bases lay between the germline ends.

As to this clone: A read error is likely, as this CDR3 ends without the conserved phenylalanine or tryptophan. Here the CDR3 reads CASSHSGKTEAFL. The CDR3 nucleotides read TGTGCCAGCAGTCACTCCGGGAAAACTGAAGCTTTCTTG. J is TRBJ1-1 and V is TRBV6-1, with no clear D. This CDR3 region has 13 residues. V shed 5 bases and J shed 5 bases, with 12 bases lying between them. The V gene's germline CDR1 is MNHNS and CDR2 SASEGT.

The V call is TRBV5-8, the J call TRBJ1-1, with TRBD1 as a possible D gene (6 bases). Germline V gene sequence: CDR1 SGHTS, CDR2 YDEGEE. The CDR3 sequence is 15 residues long. The V gene lost 3 bases and the J gene lost 4 bases, with 16 bases spanning the gap. CDR3 amino acids: CASSSVGAVSTEAFF. The CDR3 bases are TGTGCCAGCAGCTCGGTGGGGGCAGTAAGCACTGAAGCTTTCTTT.

This clone has only a few counts. The CDR3 region is CASSPRGDRAGANVLTF. For the CDR3, the DNA is TGTGCCAGCAGCCCCCGAGGGGACAGGGCTGGGGCCAACGTCCTGACTTTC. The rearrangement uses TRBV9 and TRBJ2-6; 9 nucleotides match TRBD1. The CDR3 totals 17 residues. The V segment lost 4 bases and the J segment 2 bases; nucleotides outside the gene matches: 7. Germline loops: CDR1 SGDLS, CDR2 YYNGEE.

J is TRBJ2-2 and V is TRBV30; 7 bases are a match to TRBD1. V lost 0 bases, J lost 6 bases, and 7 bases stayed unmatched. The CDR3 is 15 residues long. Germline V gene lookup returns CDR1 GTSNPN and CDR2 SVGIG (reference sequence). CDR3 DNA sequence: TGTGCCTGGAGTGTACCGCCGACAGGGTCCGGGGAGCTGTTTTTT. Its protein product is CAWSVPPTGSGELFF.

This chain links TRBV27 with TRBJ2-5, with D maybe TRBD2 (5 bases). V shed 2 bases and J shed 4 bases, with 8 bases lying between them. The CDR3 totals 13 residues. Per the germline V gene, CDR1 is MNHEY and CDR2 is SMNVEV (reference sequence). The DNA of the CDR3 is TGTGCCAGCAGTTTACGGGGTTCAGAGACCCAGTACTTC. The encoded protein is CASSLRGSETQYF.

This clone has just a few counts. The J gene is TRBJ2-1, the V gene TRBV7-9; perhaps TRBD2 as D (6 bases). V dropped 7 bases and J dropped 5 bases, with 15 bases sitting between them. The CDR3 is 14 residues long. In germline, CDR1 is SEHNR, CDR2 FQNEAQ (reference sequence). CDR3 in amino acids: CASTPWRANNEQFF. The CDR3 nucleotides are TGTGCCAGCACCCCGTGGAGGGCCAACAATGAGCAGTTCTTC.

The gene calls are TRBV25-1 and TRBJ1-6; TRBD1 matches 11 bases. This CDR3 has 17 residues. The germline V gene encodes CDR1 MGHDK and CDR2 SYGVNS. V lost 1 base and J lost 8; bases outside the gene matches: 7. The CDR3 DNA follows: TGTGCCAGCAGTGAATCCCGGACAGGGGGCGCCGATTCACCCCTCCACTTT. This sequence encodes CASSESRTGGADSPLHF. Drawing the rest from reference TRBV25-1 and TRBJ1-6, the complete variable domain is EADIYQTPRYLVIGTGKKITLECSQTMGHDKMYWYQQDPGMELHLIHYSYGVNSTEKGDLSSESTVSRIRTEHFPLTLESARPSHTSQYLCASSESRTGGADSPLHFGNGTRLTVT.

V is TRBV4-3 and J is TRBJ2-7; 7 nucleotides align to TRBD1. J gave up 5 bases and V 4 bases, and 11 bases lay outside the gene matches. Per germline, CDR1 LGHNA and CDR2 YSLEER. The CDR3 runs to 15 residues. The CDR3 sequence is CASSRVTGSPNEQYF. The CDR3 coding sequence is TGCGCCAGCAGCCGGGTGACAGGGAGTCCAAACGAGCAGTACTTC.

This clone was recorded a few times. The chain uses TRBV28 and TRBJ2-1; TRBD2 matches 13 bases. The CDR3 contains 19 residues. After removal of 11 bases from V and 0 bases from J, the junction contained 16 bases not matched to a gene. CDR1 and CDR2 from the germline V gene are MDHEN and SYDVKM. For the CDR3, the DNA is TGTGCCTCCTCGGGGGTGACTAGCGGGAGGACTAGCTCCTACAATGAGCAGTTCTTC. Its translation is CASSGVTSGRTSSYNEQFF.

This clone has more than one count but fewer than ten. CDR3: CASSIETTGSEKLFF. CDR3 nucleotides: TGTGCCAGTAGTATAGAAACGACAGGGAGTGAAAAACTGTTTTTT. V gene TRBV19 combines with J gene TRBJ1-4, with 7 bases that match TRBD1. The V segment lost 0 bases and the J segment 7 bases; nucleotides outside the gene matches: 5. From germline, CDR1 is LNHDA and CDR2 SQIVND (reference sequence). CDR3 length: 15 residues.

J is TRBJ2-5 and V is TRBV28; unclear D gene. CDR3 length: 14 amino acids. Germline V gives CDR1 MDHEN, CDR2 SYDVKM. V dropped 2 bases and J dropped 1 base, with 8 bases sitting between them. The CDR3 sequence is CASSLGGSQETQYF. The CDR3 DNA reads TGTGCCAGCAGTTTAGGTGGCAGCCAAGAGACCCAGTACTTC.

This sequence joins TRBV1 and TRBJ2-1; TRBD2 reflects the table's D call only, with no check against the DNA. TRBV1 has pseudogene status. This CDR3 contains 14 residues. The CDR3 sequence is CTSSHTSGTNEQFF. CDR3 nucleotides: TGCACCAGCAGTCATACTTCCGGGACTAATGAGCAGTTCTTC.

This chain uses TRBV5-4 with TRBJ1-3; TRBD1 might be the D (6 bases). Between the trimmed V and J ends, which lost 0 bases and 4 bases, there was a span of 14 bases. CDR3 length: 16 residues. Germline V gives CDR1 SGHNT, CDR2 YYREEE (reference sequence). The CDR3 region has the DNA TGTGCCAGCAGCTTGGGGCTGGGGACACCAGGAAACACCATATATTTT. Translation: CASSLGLGTPGNTIYF.

This clone has more than one count but fewer than ten. V usage is TRBV29-1 and J usage is TRBJ2-5; 10 nucleotides align to TRBD2. There are 18 residues in the CDR3. The V and J ends lost 8 bases and 5 bases, in that order; junction bases with no gene match: 23. Looked up from germline, CDR1 is SQVTM and CDR2 is ANQGSEA. The CDR3 spells CSYRGEREGLSPQETQYF. Written as DNA, the CDR3 is TGCAGCTACCGGGGGGAGCGGGAGGGCCTAAGTCCTCAGGAGACCCAGTACTTC.

In its sample, this clone was seen a few times. This sequence joins TRBV19 and TRBJ1-6, with D unclear. V lost 5 bases and J 0 bases, leaving 14 bases between the germline ends. Germline V lookup: CDR1 LNHDA, CDR2 SQIVND (reference sequence). CDR3 length: 17 residues. This CDR3 reads CASSDPRESSYNSPLHF. DNA for the CDR3: TGTGCCAGTAGTGACCCTCGGGAGAGCTCCTATAATTCACCCCTCCACTTT.

This clone came up a few times. The germline gene is not matched at one end of the junction; a read error may be the cause. The genes are TRBV4-3 and TRBJ1-1; the D gene is possibly TRBD1 (6 bases). There are 16 residues in the CDR3. Germline V gene sequence: CDR1 LGHNA, CDR2 YSLEER. The CDR3 spells CASSQDLGGRGSEAFF. CDR3 DNA: TGCGCCAGTAGCCAAGATCTTGGCGGCAGGGGATCTGAAGCTTTCTTT.